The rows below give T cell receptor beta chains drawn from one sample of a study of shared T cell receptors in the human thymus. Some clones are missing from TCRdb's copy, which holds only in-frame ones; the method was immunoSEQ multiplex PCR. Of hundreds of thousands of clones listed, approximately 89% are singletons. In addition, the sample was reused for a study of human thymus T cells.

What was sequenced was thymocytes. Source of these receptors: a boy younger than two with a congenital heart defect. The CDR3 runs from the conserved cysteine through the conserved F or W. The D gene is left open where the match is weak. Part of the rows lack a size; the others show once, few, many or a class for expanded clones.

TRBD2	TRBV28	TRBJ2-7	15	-	TGTGCCAGCAGTCTGGGCGGGGGGAAGACCTACGAGCAGTACTTC	CASSLGGGKTYEQYF
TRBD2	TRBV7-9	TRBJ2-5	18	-	TGTGCCAGCAGCTTAGTAGGGACTAGCGGGGGGCGGCAAGAGACCCAGTACTTC	CASSLVGTSGGRQETQYF
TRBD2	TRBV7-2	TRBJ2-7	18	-	TGTGCCAGCAGCTTATTTCCTAGCGGGGGAGGGCCTCACTACGAGCAGTACTTC	CASSLFPSGGGPHYEQYF
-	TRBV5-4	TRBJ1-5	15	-	TGTGCCAGCAGTTTCGGGGGGAGTAGCAATCAGCCCCAGCATTTT	CASSFGGSSNQPQHF
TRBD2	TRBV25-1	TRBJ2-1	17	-	TGTGCCAGCAGTGACCCACCTACTAGCGGGGGGCCCAATGAGCAGTTCTTC	CASSDPPTSGGPNEQFF
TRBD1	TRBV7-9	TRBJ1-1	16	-	TGTGCCAGCAGCTTACCACGGACAGGGGGCCCAACTGAAGCTTTCTTT	CASSLPRTGGPTEAFF
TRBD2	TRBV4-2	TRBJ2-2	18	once	TGTGCCAGCAGCCAACCGGGACTAGCGGGGGGTAACACCGGGGAGCTGTTTTTT	CASSQPGLAGGNTGELFF
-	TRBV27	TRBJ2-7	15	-	TGTGCCAGCAGTTCCCGGACAGGGAGGGCCTACGAGCAGTACTTC	CASSSRTGRAYEQYF
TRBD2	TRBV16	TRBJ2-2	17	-	TGTGCCAGCAGCCAGCCACGACTAGCGGGAGACACCGGGGAGCTGTTTTTT	CASSQPRLAGDTGELFF
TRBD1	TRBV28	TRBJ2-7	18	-	TGTGCCAGCAGTTTAAGGGGACAGTTTGGTGTTTTTCCCTACGAGCAGTACTTC	CASSLRGQFGVFPYEQYF
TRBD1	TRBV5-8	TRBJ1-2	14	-	TGTGCCAGCAGTTCGAGGACAGGGGGCCTTGGCTACACCTTC	CASSSRTGGLGYTF
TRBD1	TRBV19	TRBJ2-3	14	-	TGTGCCAGTAGTATGACAGGGCAGGCAGATACGCAGTATTTT	CASSMTGQADTQYF
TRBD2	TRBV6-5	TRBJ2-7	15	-	TGTGCCACGTCCCAACTAGCGGGAGTTGTGTACGAGCAGTACTTC	CATSQLAGVVYEQYF
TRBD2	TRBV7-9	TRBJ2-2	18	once	TGTGCCAGCAGCTTAGCGGATAAAGCGGGGGCGAACACCGGGGAGCTGTTTTTT	CASSLADKAGANTGELFF
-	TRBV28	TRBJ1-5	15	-	TGTGCCAGCAGGACCACCGACAGTGGCAATCAGCCCCAGCATTTT	CASRTTDSGNQPQHF
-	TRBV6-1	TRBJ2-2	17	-	TGTGCCAGCAGTGCAAGGCGGGGTGGGACGAACACCGGGGAGCTGTTTTTT	CASSARRGGTNTGELFF
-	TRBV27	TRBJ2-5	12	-	TGTGCCAGCGCAGGGGTCCAAGAGACCCAGTACTTC	CASAGVQETQYF
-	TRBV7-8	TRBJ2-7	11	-	TGTGCCAGCAGCTCCGCCTACGAGCAGTACTTC	CASSSAYEQYF
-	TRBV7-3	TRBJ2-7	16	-	TGTGCCAGCCGGGAATGGGATCCCTTAATCTCCTACGAGCAGTACTTC	CASREWDPLISYEQYF
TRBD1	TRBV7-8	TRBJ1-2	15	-	TGTGCCAGCAGCTTAGAAGACAGGGCTTACTATGGCTACACCTTC	CASSLEDRAYYGYTF
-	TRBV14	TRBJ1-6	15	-	TGTGCCAGCAGCCCATCCACAGTGGGTAATTCCCCCCTCCACTTT	CASSPSTVGNSPLHF
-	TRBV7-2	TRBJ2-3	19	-	TGTGCCAGCAGCTCACCATCCTCAAGGCCGCGGAGTAGCACAGATACGCAGTATTTT	CASSSPSSRPRSSTDTQYF
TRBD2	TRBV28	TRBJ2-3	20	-	TGTGCCAGCAGTTTGACGGGTCGACTAGCGGGAGGGCCTATCCCAGATACGCAGTATTTT	CASSLTGRLAGGPIPDTQYF
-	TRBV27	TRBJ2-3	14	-	TGTGCCAGCAGTAAAAAGACTAGCACAGATACGCAGTATTTT	CASSKKTSTDTQYF
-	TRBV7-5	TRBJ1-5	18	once	TGTGCCAGAAGCTTAGGGGACAGGGACCCGTGTAGGTATCAGCCCCAGCATTTT	CARSLGDRDPCRYQPQHF
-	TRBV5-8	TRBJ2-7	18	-	TGTGCCAGCAGCTTGTGTGTGCCGCAGGGAAGGGGCTGTTACGAGCAGTACTTC	CASSLCVPQGRGCYEQYF
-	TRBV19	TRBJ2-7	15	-	TGTGCCAGTAGTTTAACAGGGAGGGGATGGTACGAGCAGTACTTC	CASSLTGRGWYEQYF
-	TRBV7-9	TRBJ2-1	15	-	TGTGCCAGCACGGCAGGGGTCTCCTGGGGAAATGAGCAGTTCTTC	CASTAGVSWGNEQFF
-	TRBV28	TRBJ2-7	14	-	TGTGCCAGCAGTTTTGGCAGGGTAATCTACGAGCAGTACTTC	CASSFGRVIYEQYF
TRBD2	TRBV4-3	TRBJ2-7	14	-	TGCGCCAGCAGCCAATGGGGGACTAGCGACGAGCAGTACTTC	CASSQWGTSDEQYF
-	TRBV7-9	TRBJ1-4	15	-	TGTGCCAGCAGCCCCGGACAGCACGCTAATGAAAAACTGTTTTTT	CASSPGQHANEKLFF
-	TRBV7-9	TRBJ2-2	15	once	TGTGCCAGCAGCCCCCTTTGGGGGGACACCGGGGAGCTGTTTTTT	CASSPLWGDTGELFF
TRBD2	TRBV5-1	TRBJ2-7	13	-	TGCGCCAGCCGACTAGCGGTTTCCTACGAGCAGTACTTC	CASRLAVSYEQYF
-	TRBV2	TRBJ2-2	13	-	TGTGCCAGCGATTGGGGGGAGGCCGGGGAGCTGTTTTTT	CASDWGEAGELFF
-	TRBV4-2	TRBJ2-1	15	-	TGTGCCAGCAGCCCGCGGGGTAGTTCGAACAATGAGCAGTTCTTC	CASSPRGSSNNEQFF
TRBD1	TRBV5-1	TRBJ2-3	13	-	TGCGCCAGCAGCCTCCGGACAGCCCAGGGGGAGTATTTT	CASSLRTAQGEYF
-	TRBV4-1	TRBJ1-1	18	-	TGCGCCAGCAGCCAAGATCTCGCTTTGGGCCGGAATAACACTGAAGCTTTCTTT	CASSQDLALGRNNTEAFF
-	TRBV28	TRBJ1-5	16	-	TGTGCCAGCAGTTTTTTTCCACCAACGGGGAATCAGCCCCAGCATTTT	CASSFFPPTGNQPQHF
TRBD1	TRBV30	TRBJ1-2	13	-	TGTGCCGGGTACAGGGGACGGGACTATGGCTACACCTTC	CAGYRGRDYGYTF
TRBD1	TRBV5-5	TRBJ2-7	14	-	TGTGCCAGCAGCTTGCTAGGGGGCGATGCCGAGCAGTACTTC	CASSLLGGDAEQYF
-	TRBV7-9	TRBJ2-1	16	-	TGTGCCAGCAGCCCAATCGAGCGGAGCTCCTACAATGAGCAGTTCTTC	CASSPIERSSYNEQFF
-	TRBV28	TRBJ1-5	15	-	TGTGCCAGCAGTTTATATGGCAGGGTGAATCAGCCCCAGCATTTT	CASSLYGRVNQPQHF
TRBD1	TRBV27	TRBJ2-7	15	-	TGTGCCAGCAGTAGGCCGGGACAGGGGTCCTACGAGCAGTACTTC	CASSRPGQGSYEQYF